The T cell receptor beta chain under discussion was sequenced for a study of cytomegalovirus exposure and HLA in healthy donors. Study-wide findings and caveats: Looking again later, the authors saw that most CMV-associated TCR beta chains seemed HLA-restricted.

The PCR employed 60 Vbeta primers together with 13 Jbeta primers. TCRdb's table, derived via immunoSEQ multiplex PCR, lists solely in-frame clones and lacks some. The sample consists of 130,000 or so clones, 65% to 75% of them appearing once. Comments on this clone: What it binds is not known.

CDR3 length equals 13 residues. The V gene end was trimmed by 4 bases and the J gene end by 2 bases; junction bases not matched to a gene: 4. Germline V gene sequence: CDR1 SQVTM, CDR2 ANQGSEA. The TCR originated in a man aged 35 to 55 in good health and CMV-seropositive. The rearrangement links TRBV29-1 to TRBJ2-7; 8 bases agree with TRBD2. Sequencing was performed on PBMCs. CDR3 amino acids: CSVVTSGTYEQYF. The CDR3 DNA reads TGCAGCGTTGTCACTAGCGGAACCTACGAGCAGTACTTC.